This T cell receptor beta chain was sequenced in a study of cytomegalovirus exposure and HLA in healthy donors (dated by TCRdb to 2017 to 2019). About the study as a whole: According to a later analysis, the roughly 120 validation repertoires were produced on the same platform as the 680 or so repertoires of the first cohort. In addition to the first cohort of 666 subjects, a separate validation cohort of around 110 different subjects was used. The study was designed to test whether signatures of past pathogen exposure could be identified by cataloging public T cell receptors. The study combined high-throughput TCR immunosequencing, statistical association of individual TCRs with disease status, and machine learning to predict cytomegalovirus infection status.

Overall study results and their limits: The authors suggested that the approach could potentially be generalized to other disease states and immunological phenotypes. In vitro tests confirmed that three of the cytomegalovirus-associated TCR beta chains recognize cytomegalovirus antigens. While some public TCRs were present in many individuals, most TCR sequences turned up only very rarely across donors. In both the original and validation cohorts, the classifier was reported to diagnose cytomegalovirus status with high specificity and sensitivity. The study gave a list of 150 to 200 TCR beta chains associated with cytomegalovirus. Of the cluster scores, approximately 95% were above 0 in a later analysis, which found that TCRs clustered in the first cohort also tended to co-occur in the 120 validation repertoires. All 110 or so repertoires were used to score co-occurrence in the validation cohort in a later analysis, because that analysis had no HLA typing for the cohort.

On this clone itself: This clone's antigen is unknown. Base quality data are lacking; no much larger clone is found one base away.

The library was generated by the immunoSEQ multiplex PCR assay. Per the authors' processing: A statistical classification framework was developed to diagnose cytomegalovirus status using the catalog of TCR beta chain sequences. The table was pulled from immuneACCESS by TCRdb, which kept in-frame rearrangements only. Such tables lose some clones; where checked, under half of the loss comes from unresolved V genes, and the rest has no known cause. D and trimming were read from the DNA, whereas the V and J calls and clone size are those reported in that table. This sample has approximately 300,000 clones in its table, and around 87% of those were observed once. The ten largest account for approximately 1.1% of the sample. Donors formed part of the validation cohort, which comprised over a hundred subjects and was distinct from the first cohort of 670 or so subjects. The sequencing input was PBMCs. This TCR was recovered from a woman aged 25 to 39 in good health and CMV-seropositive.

The DNA sequence reads TGTGCCTATCACAGACAGGGGTGGTACAATGAGCAGTTCTTC. The translation is CAYHRQGWYNEQFF. The rearrangement joined TRBV30 to TRBJ2-1, with 8 bases matching TRBD1. From cysteine to phenylalanine, the CDR3 is 14 amino acids long. Just the 42-base CDR3 DNA is kept, in frame starting at base 1. Per the germline V gene (reference sequence), GTSNPN is the CDR1 and SVGIG is the CDR2. From V the trimming removes 7 bases and from J it removes 4 bases, while the gene matches leave 9 bases of the junction unaccounted for.